These T cell receptor beta chains were read from a single sample in a study of T-cell memory formation after mild COVID-19. MiXCR, run by TCRdb on the 5' RACE reads, gives a single entry per CDR3 protein. The table shows fewer than 450,000 distinct CDR3 sequences, with around 21% occurring only once. The specimen sequenced was PBMCs or a T cell subset sorted from them (not recorded which). The receptors derive from an adult woman who had mild COVID-19 (a few samples of this study predate the infection). Cell type and time point are not known. Both conserved end residues are part of each CDR3. A row's size may be missing; if present it is once, few, many or a size class.

clone_size	v_call	j_call	cdr3_aa
-	TRBV5-1	TRBJ2-1	CASSLSSGAPNEQFF
-	TRBV7-9	TRBJ2-7	CASSLRTGATYEQYF
few	TRBV5-1	TRBJ2-2	CASSLRDGGELFF
few	TRBV18	TRBJ2-3	CASSATSTDTQYF
-	TRBV12-3/TRBV12-4	TRBJ1-1	CASSQTRLGRFF
-	TRBV4-2	TRBJ2-2	CASSRRQGASTGELFF
-	TRBV2	TRBJ2-3	CASFLADTTDTQYF
-	TRBV7-3	TRBJ1-2	CASSVDRGDGYTF
few	TRBV12-3/TRBV12-4	TRBJ2-7	CASSLALGGEQYF
-	TRBV5-1	TRBJ2-5	CASRQGGQNQETQYF
few	TRBV5-5	TRBJ2-7	CASSSPAWGAPYEQYF
-	TRBV15	TRBJ2-5	CATSPRQRQSAYF
-	TRBV6-5	TRBJ2-7	CASSYGDRDEQYF
-	TRBV20-1	TRBJ2-7	CSARADRISYEQYF
few	TRBV19	TRBJ2-1	CASTNTGGNEQFF
-	TRBV9	TRBJ2-3	CASSVTGTSGARGDTQYF
-	TRBV24-1	TRBJ2-3	CATSDPRAVSQYF
-	TRBV15	TRBJ2-7	CATSYHLGEAYEQYF
-	TRBV4-3	TRBJ2-7	CASSQGAGISYEQYF